This T cell receptor (beta chain) was obtained from a study of beta chain features in type 1 diabetes. The entirety of the isolated RNA underwent reverse transcription, so expressed TCRB transcripts were sequenced. Here immunoSEQ multiplex PCR was the method, and the copy in TCRdb shows in-frame clones only, minus some. The table has more than 250,000 clones, about 20% seen once. Study-wide points: All four CD4+ subsets from Type 1 diabetes patients carried moderately but significantly shorter TCRB CDR3s.

To note about this clone: The antigen remains undetermined.

Trimming pared 0 bases from V and 2 bases from J, leaving 13 bases between. The length of the CDR3 is 16 residues. The germline gives CDR1 SGDLS, CDR2 YYNGEE. V is TRBV9 and J is TRBJ2-3, with a possible D match to TRBD2 (6 bases). The source material was naive CD4+ T cells from blood. This receptor was identified in a woman between 35 and 50 years old with type 1 diabetes. For the CDR3, the DNA is TGTGCCAGCAGCGTAGGTGGACTACCCAACACAGATACGCAGTATTTT. Its protein product is CASSVGGLPNTDTQYF.